Listed below are T cell receptor beta chains from one sample, sequenced in a study of blood T cells in healthy people across ages. TCRdb independently ran MiXCR on the 5' RACE reads; one entry per CDR3 protein. This sample has 1,800,000 or so distinct CDR3 sequences, with roughly 43% found just once. Sequencing input: blood. Receptor source: a human donor in good health. The CDR3 runs from the conserved cysteine through the conserved F or W.

v_call	j_call	cdr3_aa
TRBV18	TRBJ1-5	CASSPQNRGREQPQHF
TRBV7-2	TRBJ1-2	CASSVSWSDGYTF
TRBV20-1	TRBJ1-6	CSARENSPLHF
TRBV7-8	TRBJ2-3	CASSPETSGGSDTQYF
TRBV5-1	TRBJ2-7	CASSVRQDPYEQYF
TRBV10-3	TRBJ2-7	CAIRNRPDEQYF
TRBV24-1	TRBJ2-3	CATSANRGTDTQYF
TRBV20-1	TRBJ1-5	CSAAFDRAVSNQPQHF
TRBV9	TRBJ2-5	CASSYRLAGAFSREETQYF
TRBV15	TRBJ1-4	CATSRHISSTNEKLFF
TRBV18	TRBJ2-3	CASSPGQGALDTQYF
TRBV25-1	TRBJ1-1	CASSDPIMNTEAFF
TRBV20-1	TRBJ2-7	CSAGRTGVSYEQYF
TRBV5-1	TRBJ2-1	CASSLLAGERNNEQFF
TRBV20-1	NA	CSARVAGGIEQYF
TRBV13	TRBJ2-3	CASSLQGVNTQYF
TRBV12-3/TRBV12-4	TRBJ2-3	CASSLGYPKDPRYF
TRBV6-1	TRBJ2-7	CASSEVDRVDYEQYF
TRBV20-1	TRBJ2-1	CSARDFAGGMFPYNEQFF
TRBV12-3/TRBV12-4	TRBJ1-5	CASRKDGPNNQPQHF
TRBV12-3/TRBV12-4	TRBJ2-5	CASTTGLQETQYF
TRBV4-1	TRBJ2-5	CASSHVGKEGRETQYF
TRBV28	TRBJ2-7	CASSSKLGRKGGDEQYF
TRBV3-1	TRBJ2-3	CASSPPGDTDTQYF
TRBV7-9	TRBJ2-7	CASSPGTSSEQYF
TRBV7-2	TRBJ1-2	CASSRQGAYGYTF
TRBV20-1	TRBJ2-5	CSARGGLAQETQYF
TRBV4-2	TRBJ2-5	CASSPWGGEETQYF
TRBV7-9	TRBJ1-4	CASSFDETNEKLFF
TRBV2	TRBJ1-5	CASRKDSIDHGQPQHF
TRBV11-2	TRBJ1-2	CASSAIRAAYPYGYTF
TRBV4-1	TRBJ1-2	CASSQGQGPLVWGYTF
TRBV9	TRBJ2-7	CASSVGLAGGYEQYF
TRBV27	TRBJ1-1	CASSLPGGSGGTEAFF
TRBV12-3/TRBV12-4	TRBJ1-6	CAIGTGWNSPLHF